These 28 T cell receptor beta chains share one sample of origin, sequenced in a study of regulatory T cells in long-lasting Graves disease. Time point given: persistent/refractory GD, antithyroid drugs over 5 years with positive TRAb. The TCR library was made from RNA that had been extracted from PBMCs in TRIzol. Construction of the TCR beta libraries employed iRepertoire HTBI primers in conjunction with Arm-PCR of CDR3 regions. TCRdb used MiXCR to reprocess the multiplex PCR reads, holding one entry per CDR3 protein. The sample holds about 430,000 distinct CDR3 sequences, roughly a fifth seen once. The material was peripheral blood mononuclear cells (PBMCs), obtained when the disease was refractory, from a patient treated with antithyroid drugs. The receptor source for this set is a female donor with Graves disease.

This clonotype has ten or more counts. The V and J genes are TRBV28 and TRBJ2-7, with TRBD1 matching over 7 bases. Germline-derived CDR1 and CDR2 are MDHEN and SYDVKM. The CDR3 length is 14 residues. After removal of 5 bases from V and 5 bases from J, the junction contained 9 bases not matched to a gene. The CDR3 DNA sequence: TGTGCCAGCAGTCCACACCCAGACAGGGACGAGCAGTACTTC. This sequence encodes CASSPHPDRDEQYF.

This clonotype was observed a handful of times. The chain joins TRBV6-5 to TRBJ1-1; the D gene is possibly TRBD1 (5 bases). Germline CDR1 is MNHEY and CDR2 is SVGAGI. The CDR3 has 13 amino acids. Trimming pared 0 bases from V and 10 bases from J, leaving 12 bases between. For the CDR3, the DNA is TGTGCCAGCAGTTACTCGATTGGGCAGGGAGCTTTCTTT. Translated, it gives CASSYSIGQGAFF.

This clonotype has just a few counts. The chain is built from TRBV3-1 and TRBJ1-1; D not certain. V was trimmed by 0 bases and J by 0 bases, leaving 14 bases between them. CDR1 and CDR2 (germline): LGHDT, YNNKEL (reference sequence). The CDR3 totals 17 residues. DNA of the CDR3: TGTGCCAGCAGCCAAGAGGTCATGAAGGGTTTGAACACTGAAGCTTTCTTT. Translated, it gives CASSQEVMKGLNTEAFF. The full variable domain, completed using reference TRBV3-1 and TRBJ1-1, is DTAVSQTPKYLVTQMGNDKSIKCEQNLGHDTMYWYKQDSKKFLKIMFSYNNKELIINETVPNRFSPKSPDKAHLNLHINSLELGDSAVYFCASSQEVMKGLNTEAFFGQGTRLTVV.

At least ten counts were recorded for this clonotype. The chain has TRBV6-1 and TRBJ1-1, with unresolved D. CDR1 MNHNS and CDR2 SASEGT come from the germline V gene. The V gene lost 1 base and the J gene lost 3 bases, with 15 bases spanning the gap. The CDR3 is made up of 16 amino acids. The CDR3 here is CASSEVRAAIYTEAFF. The CDR3 DNA reads as TGTGCCAGCAGTGAAGTGAGGGCAGCTATCTACACTGAAGCTTTCTTT.

On this clonotype: This sequence may be a read error, since a much larger clone differs from it by one base. This chain connects TRBV20-1 to TRBJ2-5, with 7 bases aligning to TRBD1. J gave up 7 bases and V 6 bases, and 11 bases lay outside the gene matches. The germline gives CDR1 DFQATT, CDR2 SNEGSKA (reference sequence). The CDR3 covers 13 residues. Here the CDR3 DNA reads TGCAGTGCCACGACAGGGACAACGGTGACCCAGTACTTC. It translates to CSATTGTTVTQYF.

Concerning this clonotype itself: A much larger clone lies a single base off, so this may be a read error. The chain has TRBV6-1 and TRBJ1-1, with 7 nucleotides matching TRBD1. CDR3 length: 16 amino acids. V was pared by 6 bases and J by 5 bases, with 15 bases of the junction left unmatched. Germline CDR1 is MNHNS and CDR2 is SASEGT. Here the CDR3 reads CASSGRDREPGTEAFF. In DNA, the CDR3 is TGTGCCAGCAGCGGCCGTGACAGGGAGCCGGGGACTGAAGCTTTCTTT.

This clonotype was found a few times. A much larger clonotype is one base distant, so this may be a read error. The V call is TRBV2, the J call TRBJ2-7, with a possible D match to TRBD1 (5 bases). This CDR3 region has 13 residues. The V end was cut by 6 bases, the J end by 6 bases, with 15 bases between. The germline gives CDR1 SNHLY, CDR2 FYNNEI. The CDR3 here is CASSWTIGLEQYF. CDR3 coding DNA: TGTGCCAGCAGCTGGACAATTGGCCTCGAGCAGTACTTC.

This clonotype came up a few times. The chain joins TRBV19 to TRBJ1-2; D remains unclear. Trimming removed 7 bases at V and 11 bases at J, with 20 bases between. The length of the CDR3 is 13 residues. Germline V lookup: CDR1 LNHDA, CDR2 SQIVND (reference sequence). CDR3 sequence: CASTPRQSHRYTF. As DNA, the CDR3 is TGTGCCAGTACTCCCCGGCAGTCGCACCGGTACACCTTC. Supplemented by reference TRBV19 and TRBJ1-2, the full variable domain reads DGGITQSPKYLFRKEGQNVTLSCEQNLNHDAMYWYRQDPGQGLRLIYYSQIVNDFQKGDIAEGYSVSREKKESFPLTVTSAQKNPTAFYLCASTPRQSHRYTFGSGTRLTVV.

There are many counts of this clonotype. This chain connects TRBV6-1 to TRBJ1-1, with D possibly TRBD1 on 6 matching bases. This CDR3 contains 13 residues. V shed 5 bases and J shed 5 bases, with 12 bases lying between them. CDR1 and CDR2 from the germline V gene are MNHNS and SASEGT. The CDR3 sequence is CASSPGRGTEAFF. The CDR3 DNA is TGTGCCAGCAGTCCCGGAAGGGGGACTGAAGCTTTCTTT.

A word on this clonotype: One end of the junction varies from germline; a read error may be responsible. The J gene is TRBJ1-6, the V gene TRBV12-3 or TRBV12-4; TRBD1 matches at 9 bases. This CDR3 is built from 16 residues. The CDR3 nucleotides read TGCGCCAGCAGCCCCTACCGGGACAGGGCGATTTCACCCCTCCACTTT. As protein: CASSPYRDRAISPLHF.

About this clonotype: This may come from a read error, since a much larger clone is one base off. The V gene is TRBV28, the J gene TRBJ2-5; D is unclear. The length of the CDR3 is 14 residues. Germline V gene sequence: CDR1 MDHEN, CDR2 SYDVKM. The CDR3 coding sequence is TGTACCAGCAGTTTAACACCGTACCAAGAGACCCAGTACTTC. Amino acids: CTSSLTPYQETQYF. The whole variable domain, remainder taken from reference TRBV28 and TRBJ2-5, is DVKVTQSSRYLVKRTGEKVFLECVQDMDHENMFWYRQDPGLGLRLIYFSYDVKMKEKGDIPEGYSVSREKKERFSLILESASTNQTSMYLCTSSLTPYQETQYFGPGTRLLVL.

This clonotype was detected a few times. V is TRBV10-3 and J is TRBJ1-1, with a weak D call TRBD1 (6 bases). This CDR3 spans 14 amino acids. Germline CDR1 reads ENHRY; CDR2 reads SYGVKD. Trimming cost V 6 bases and J 8 bases, with 19 bases left between them. This CDR3 reads CAISNTRGTGEAFF. The CDR3 DNA is TGTGCCATCAGCAACACCAGGGGAACTGGGGAAGCTTTCTTT.

This clonotype appeared a few times. This chain links TRBV18 with TRBJ2-5; D is uncertain. The CDR3 length is 14 residues. CDR1 is KGHSH and CDR2 is LQKENI in the germline V gene. Trimming shortened V by 3 bases and J by 5 bases, and 13 bases separated the two germline ends. DNA for the CDR3: TGTGCCAGCTCACCTCGGGCGTTGGTCGAGACCCAGTACTTC. Its translation: CASSPRALVETQYF.

This clonotype was detected ten times or more. The rearrangement links TRBV7-9 to TRBJ1-6, with 10 bases lining up with TRBD1. V gave up 3 bases and J gave up 4 bases; unmatched junction bases: 3. The CDR3 sequence is 16 residues long. From germline, CDR1 is SEHNR and CDR2 FQNEAQ (reference sequence). The chain's CDR3 is CASSLGDRGYNSPLHF. The CDR3 coding sequence is TGTGCCAGCAGCTTGGGGGACAGGGGTTATAATTCACCCCTCCACTTT.

This chain connects TRBV11-2 to TRBJ2-1; D is unclear. Trimming left V 5 bases short and J 3 bases short, with 11 bases between. This CDR3 has 14 residues. Germline CDR1 reads SGHAT; CDR2 reads FQNNGV. The CDR3, as DNA: TGTGCCAGCAGCCCCCAGGTCCGCTACAATGAGCAGTTCTTC. It yields the protein CASSPQVRYNEQFF. Full variable domain (missing parts from reference TRBV11-2 and TRBJ2-1): EAGVAQSPRYKIIEKRQSVAFWCNPISGHATLYWYQQILGQGPKLLIQFQNNGVVDDSQLPKDRFSAERLKGVDSTLKIQPAKLEDSAVYLCASSPQVRYNEQFFGPGTRLTVL.

The CDR3 region has the DNA TGTGCCAGCAGTTTACGGTGGAGTACCAATGACGAGCAGTACTTC. Its protein product is CASSLRWSTNDEQYF. This chain uses TRBV27 with TRBJ2-7; no clear D gene. CDR3 length equals 15 residues. Trimming stripped 2 bases from V and 5 bases from J, with 16 bases between. Germline V gives CDR1 MNHEY, CDR2 SMNVEV (reference sequence).

This clonotype was counted between two and nine times. The chain uses TRBV28 and TRBJ2-5, with D uncertain. V was pared by 6 bases and J by 9 bases, with 23 bases between. The CDR3 runs 15 residues. Germline CDR1 is MDHEN and CDR2 is SYDVKM. The CDR3 loop reads CASSPGEVVGQPQYF. CDR3 coding DNA: TGTGCCAGCAGCCCTGGAGAGGTTGTCGGTCAGCCCCAGTACTTC.

This clonotype was found many times. This chain uses TRBV11-2 with TRBJ1-1; no reliable D call. Trimming left V 2 bases short and J 6 bases short, with 10 bases between. The V gene's germline CDR1 is SGHAT and CDR2 FQNNGV. There are 13 residues in the CDR3. The chain's CDR3 is CASSLRIGAEAFF. Here the CDR3 DNA reads TGTGCCAGCAGCTTACGCATCGGCGCTGAAGCTTTCTTT.

The chain couples TRBV5-5 to TRBJ1-2; D ambiguous. The CDR3 contains 16 residues. Trimming removed 0 bases from V and 2 bases from J, with 14 bases in between. Germline CDR1 is SGHKS and CDR2 is YYEKEE (reference sequence). The CDR3 DNA sequence: TGTGCCAGCAGCTTGGTAAGAGAGCAGCTAAACTATGGCTACACCTTC. Amino acids: CASSLVREQLNYGYTF.

This clonotype was counted at least ten times. This chain links TRBV20-1 with TRBJ1-5, with D uncertain. The CDR3 length is 16 residues. Germline V lookup: CDR1 DFQATT, CDR2 SNEGSKA (reference sequence). V shed 0 bases and J shed 0 bases, with 12 bases lying between them. The CDR3 sequence is CSARDDDRYSNQPQHF. In DNA, the CDR3 is TGCAGTGCTAGAGATGATGACCGATATAGCAATCAGCCCCAGCATTTT.

This clonotype occurred many times. This chain connects TRBV7-6 to TRBJ2-7; D is uncertain. The CDR3 sequence is 14 residues long. Germline CDR1 SGHVS, CDR2 FNYEAQ. V was shortened by 7 bases and J by 5 bases, with 18 bases between the two germline ends. CDR3 loop: CASTNDVLGNEQYF. DNA for the CDR3: TGTGCCAGCACCAATGATGTCCTCGGAAACGAGCAGTACTTC. Full variable domain (remainder filled in from reference TRBV7-6 and TRBJ2-7): GAGVSQSPRYKVTKRGQDVALRCDPISGHVSLYWYRQALGQGPEFLTYFNYEAQQDKSGLPNDRFSAERPEGSISTLTIQRTEQRDSAMYRCASTNDVLGNEQYFGPGTRLTVT.

This rearrangement joins TRBV19 to TRBJ1-2; the match to TRBD1 covers 8 bases. CDR1 and CDR2 (germline): LNHDA, SQIVND (reference sequence). The ends lost 5 bases at V and 4 bases at J; junction bases unmatched: 9. The CDR3 totals 15 residues. CDR3 region: CASSFDRGRSYGYTF. The CDR3 nucleotides read TGTGCCAGTAGTTTCGACAGGGGCAGGAGCTATGGCTACACCTTC.

This clonotype was picked up a small number of times. The chain joins TRBV20-1 to TRBJ2-7, with D possibly TRBD2 on 6 matching bases. Looked up from germline, CDR1 is DFQATT and CDR2 is SNEGSKA (reference sequence). This CDR3 region has 12 residues. Trimming removed 3 bases at V and 1 base at J, with 7 bases between. Written as DNA, the CDR3 is TGCAGTGCTAGGGAGGGGTCCTACGAGCAGTACTTC. As protein: CSAREGSYEQYF.

The table lists this clonotype with many counts. The chain links TRBV20-1 to TRBJ2-7; TRBD2 matches at 11 bases. The length of the CDR3 is 14 residues. After removal of 3 bases from V and 3 bases from J, the junction contained 4 bases not matched to a gene. CDR1 and CDR2 (germline): DFQATT, SNEGSKA (reference sequence). The CDR3 DNA sequence: TGCAGTGCTAGCGGTAGCGGGAGGGTCTACGAGCAGTACTTC. Protein sequence: CSASGSGRVYEQYF.

The J gene is TRBJ1-6, the V gene TRBV6-1, with a weak D call TRBD1 (5 bases). The CDR3 totals 15 residues. V dropped 1 base and J dropped 4 bases, with 8 bases sitting between them. Germline lookup yields CDR1 MNHNS and CDR2 SASEGT. The CDR3 DNA is TGTGCCAGCAGTGAAGGGGGCGTTTATAATTCACCCCTCCACTTT. This codes for CASSEGGVYNSPLHF.

This clonotype was observed many times. V usage is TRBV20-1 and J usage is TRBJ2-7; 11 nucleotides match TRBD2. The CDR3 runs to 13 residues. Germline CDR1 reads DFQATT; CDR2 reads SNEGSKA (reference sequence). V shed 5 bases, J shed 6 bases, and the junction held 6 bases outside the gene matches. Here the CDR3 reads CSAALAGDGEQYF. DNA of the CDR3: TGCAGTGCTGCACTAGCGGGAGATGGCGAGCAGTACTTC.

Ten or more counts support this clonotype. The rearrangement joins TRBV24-1 to TRBJ2-1, with D maybe TRBD2 (6 bases). Trimming left V 5 bases short and J 3 bases short, with 16 bases between. Germline V gene lookup returns CDR1 KGHDR and CDR2 SFDVKD. CDR3 length: 16 amino acids. CDR3 sequence reads: CATSAGTSRRYNEQFF. The DNA of the CDR3 is TGTGCCACCAGTGCAGGTACTAGCAGGCGCTACAATGAGCAGTTCTTC.

The table lists this clonotype with a few counts. The chain has TRBV19 and TRBJ2-2, with 8 positions matching TRBD2. Germline CDR1 is LNHDA and CDR2 is SQIVND (reference sequence). This CDR3 is 16 amino acids long. The J segment lost 1 base and the V segment lost 5 bases, leaving 6 bases of the junction unmatched. Here the CDR3 DNA reads TGTGCCAGTAGTCCAGGGACTAGACAGAACACCGGGGAGCTGTTTTTT. The encoded protein is CASSPGTRQNTGELFF.